What follows are 23 T cell receptor beta chains derived from one specimen sequenced in a study of CD8 T cells in Susac syndrome. Roughly 0.45 to 1 ug RNA was reverse transcribed with random hexamers. TCRdb re-called the immunoSEQ multiplex PCR reads with MiXCR, one entry per CDR3 protein. Here the sample spans around 170,000 distinct CDR3 sequences, 95% being singletons. Material for sequencing was CD8+ T cells from PBMCs. Every receptor here comes from a human donor with Susac syndrome.

This chain connects TRBV7-2 to TRBJ2-1, with 14 bases identical to TRBD2. The germline V gene encodes CDR1 SGHTA and CDR2 FQGNSA. Germline trimming cut 3 bases from V and 8 bases from J; bases unmatched to any gene: 3. The CDR3 has 15 amino acids. The CDR3 nucleotides are TGTGCCAGCAGCTTGGGACTAGCGGGAGATTATGAGCAGTTCTTC. As protein: CASSLGLAGDYEQFF.

CDR3 in DNA: TGCGCCAGCAGCTTGGCCTCGGCTGGGGCCACTGAAGCTTTCTTT. As protein: CASSLASAGATEAFF. This chain connects TRBV5-1 to TRBJ1-1, with D maybe TRBD1 (5 bases). V was shortened by 0 bases and J by 4 bases, with 13 bases between the two germline ends. Germline assignment: CDR1 SGHRS and CDR2 YFSETQ. This CDR3 region has 15 residues.

J is TRBJ2-7 and V is TRBV28; D not resolved. The CDR3 is 14 amino acids. V was trimmed by 5 bases and J by 2 bases, leaving 13 bases between them. Germline V gives CDR1 MDHEN, CDR2 SYDVKM. CDR3 sequence (DNA): TGTGCCAGCAGTAATAGCCCGAGCCCCTACGAGCAGTACTTC. Its protein is CASSNSPSPYEQYF.

This chain joins TRBV28 and TRBJ2-7; D gene uncertain. The CDR3 has 14 amino acids. Germline V gene lookup returns CDR1 MDHEN and CDR2 SYDVKM. The V end was cut by 7 bases, the J end by 6 bases, with 19 bases between. The CDR3 protein is CASMEILGRFEQYF. The CDR3 DNA sequence: TGTGCCAGCATGGAAATTCTGGGCCGATTCGAGCAGTACTTC.

The CDR3: CASSLRWESYEQYF. In nucleotides, the CDR3 is TGTGCCAGCAGCCTGAGGTGGGAATCCTACGAGCAGTACTTC. V gene TRBV28 combines with J gene TRBJ2-7; D remains unclear. Trimming took off 6 bases at V and 1 base at J, with 13 bases between the two ends. Per germline, CDR1 MDHEN and CDR2 SYDVKM. The CDR3 sequence is 14 residues long.

The chain has TRBV20-1 and TRBJ2-5; D unresolved. The V and J ends lost 0 bases and 2 bases respectively, with 10 bases between them. The CDR3 contains 14 residues. Per germline, CDR1 DFQATT and CDR2 SNEGSKA (reference sequence). DNA of the CDR3: TGCAGTGCTAGAGATCCCACAGTGCAAGAGACCCAGTACTTC. The encoded protein is CSARDPTVQETQYF.

Written as DNA, the CDR3 is TGTGCCAGCAGCTTTAGTATGACTAGTTCTAAGTCGGAGACCCAGTACTTC. Translating gives CASSFSMTSSKSETQYF. The chain recombines TRBV11-2 with TRBJ2-5; D may be TRBD2 (6 bases). Germline V CDR1 and CDR2: SGHAT, FQNNGV. V dropped 3 bases and J dropped 5 bases, with 22 bases sitting between them. This CDR3 contains 17 residues. Variable domain in full (rest from reference TRBV11-2 and TRBJ2-5): EAGVAQSPRYKIIEKRQSVAFWCNPISGHATLYWYQQILGQGPKLLIQFQNNGVVDDSQLPKDRFSAERLKGVDSTLKIQPAKLEDSAVYLCASSFSMTSSKSETQYFGPGTRLLVL.

The chain joins TRBV5-1 to TRBJ1-4; D is uncertain. V was trimmed by 3 bases and J by 8 bases, leaving 14 bases between them. Germline loops: CDR1 SGHRS, CDR2 YFSETQ. The CDR3 has 14 residues. CDR3 nucleotide sequence: TGCGCCAGCAGCTCGTTGAGTCTGGAGGAAAAACTGTTTTTT. The encoded protein is CASSSLSLEEKLFF.

The rearrangement joins TRBV2 to TRBJ2-6, with D unclear. Germline CDR1 reads SNHLY; CDR2 reads FYNNEI. The CDR3 covers 15 residues. The V gene lost 11 bases and the J gene lost 0 bases, with 14 bases spanning the gap. The CDR3 is CAATPSGSGANVLTF. In DNA, the CDR3 is TGTGCCGCAACCCCCTCTGGCTCTGGGGCCAACGTCCTGACTTTC.

The genes are TRBV3-1 and TRBJ2-1, with 11 bases aligning to TRBD2. Unmatched junction bases numbered 6, after V lost 6 bases and J lost 2 bases. The CDR3 consists of 16 residues. Germline CDR1 reads LGHDT; CDR2 reads YNNKEL (reference sequence). CDR3 in amino acids: CASSRLAGNPYNEQFF. CDR3 DNA sequence: TGTGCCAGCAGTCGACTAGCGGGAAACCCCTACAATGAGCAGTTCTTC.

The chain couples TRBV7-9 to TRBJ1-2, with 7 bases fitting TRBD1. Per germline, CDR1 SEHNR and CDR2 FQNEAQ (reference sequence). The CDR3 is made up of 13 amino acids. J was trimmed by 6 bases and V by 5 bases; bases with no gene match: 6. The CDR3 bases are TGTGCCAGCAGCGACCGGGACAGAAATGGCTACACCTTC. This translates into CASSDRDRNGYTF.

The gene calls are TRBV24-1 and TRBJ1-4, with 9 bases lining up with TRBD1. Germline V lookup: CDR1 KGHDR, CDR2 SFDVKD. Trimming removed 4 bases from V and 8 bases from J; junction bases left unmatched: 7. CDR3 size: 15 residues. The CDR3 is CATSESGTGNEKLFF. CDR3 bases: TGTGCCACCAGTGAGTCCGGGACAGGGAACGAAAAACTGTTTTTT.

CDR3 region: CASSYEDNYGYTF. The CDR3 DNA reads TGTGCCAGCAGTTACGAGGACAACTATGGCTACACCTTC. The rearrangement links TRBV6-5 to TRBJ1-2; no clear D. Germline V gene sequence: CDR1 MNHEY, CDR2 SVGAGI. The CDR3 contains 13 residues. V gave up 2 bases and J gave up 2 bases, with 6 bases separating them.

The J gene is TRBJ1-5, the V gene TRBV15, with unresolved D. Germline V CDR1 and CDR2: LNHNV, YYDKDF (reference sequence). Deletions cut 1 base from V and 13 bases from J, with 11 bases between. This CDR3 comprises 12 residues. CDR3 sequence reads: CATSRGSAPQHF. DNA for the CDR3: TGTGCCACCAGCAGAGGCAGTGCGCCTCAGCATTTT.

The V gene is TRBV12-3 or TRBV12-4, the J gene TRBJ2-2; 7 bases map to TRBD2. V shed 6 bases, J shed 7 bases, and the junction held 5 bases outside the gene matches. This CDR3 is 13 amino acids long. CDR3 DNA: TGTGCCAGCAGCCCATCGGGGGGCGGGGAGCTGTTTTTT. Protein sequence: CASSPSGGGELFF.

This sequence joins TRBV9 and TRBJ1-2, with a tentative D call TRBD1 (5 bases). The V end lost 3 bases, the J end lost 0 bases, and 9 bases lay between the germline ends. CDR1 and CDR2 (germline): SGDLS, YYNGEE. The CDR3 spans 14 residues. The CDR3 sequence is CASSGSGSNYGYTF. The CDR3 DNA follows: TGTGCCAGCAGCGGATCAGGGTCTAACTATGGCTACACCTTC.

The chain employs TRBV5-1 and TRBJ2-1; 12 nucleotides align to TRBD2. This CDR3 has 14 amino acids. Germline loops: CDR1 SGHRS, CDR2 YFSETQ. V shed 9 bases and J 6 bases; nucleotides not matched to a gene: 7. The CDR3 is CATSLAGGINEQFF. The CDR3 coding sequence is TGCGCCACCAGTCTAGCGGGGGGGATCAATGAGCAGTTCTTC.

A single count supports this clonotype. The V call is TRBV20-1, the J call TRBJ2-2; D remains ambiguous. The CDR3 contains 13 residues. CDR1 is DFQATT and CDR2 is SNEGSKA in the germline V gene (reference sequence). V lost 3 bases and J 3 bases, leaving 8 bases between the germline ends. Written as DNA, the CDR3 is TGCAGTGCTAGGGCGCCCTACACCGGGGAGCTGTTTTTT. Its translation: CSARAPYTGELFF.

The genes are TRBV30 and TRBJ1-5; D unclear. CDR1 GTSNPN and CDR2 SVGIG come from the germline V gene (reference sequence). The V gene lost 3 bases and the J gene lost 3 bases, with 9 bases spanning the gap. The CDR3 loop spans 13 amino acids. The CDR3 here is CAWSTRTNQPQHF. The CDR3 DNA follows: TGTGCCTGGAGCACCCGTACCAATCAGCCCCAGCATTTT.

The rearrangement joins TRBV6-1 to TRBJ2-6; D may be TRBD1 or TRBD2 (5 bases each). This CDR3 spans 17 amino acids. V gave up 7 bases and J gave up 0 bases, with 16 bases separating them. Germline lookup yields CDR1 MNHNS and CDR2 SASEGT. The CDR3 nucleotides read TGTGCCAGCACCCCGGGGCAGTATTACTCTGGGGCCAACGTCCTGACTTTC. Translated, it gives CASTPGQYYSGANVLTF.

This clonotype occurred once. This chain connects TRBV7-6 to TRBJ2-7, with 8 bases lining up with TRBD1. The CDR3 totals 16 residues. The V gene end was trimmed by 0 bases and the J gene end by 5 bases; junction bases not matched to a gene: 9. The germline V gene encodes CDR1 SGHVS and CDR2 FNYEAQ. CDR3 in DNA: TGTGCCAGCAGCTTAGCGGGTGGACAGGGTATCGACGAGCAGTACTTC. Translated, it gives CASSLAGGQGIDEQYF.

The chain joins TRBV12-5 to TRBJ1-2; 7 bases line up with TRBD1. Trimming removed 1 base from V and 2 bases from J; junction bases left unmatched: 4. Germline V gene data show CDR1 as LGHNT and CDR2 as FRNRAP. The length of the CDR3 is 15 residues. CDR3: CASGLATGVNYGYTF. CDR3 bases: TGTGCTAGTGGTTTGGCTACAGGGGTAAACTATGGCTACACCTTC.

The chain couples TRBV28 to TRBJ2-7; the match to TRBD1 covers 10 bases. The CDR3 extends over 15 amino acids. CDR1 is MDHEN and CDR2 is SYDVKM in the germline V gene. J was trimmed by 0 bases and V by 8 bases; bases with no gene match: 7. This CDR3 is CASLRDRGLSYEQYF. CDR3 nucleotides: TGTGCCAGCCTCCGGGACAGGGGTCTCTCCTACGAGCAGTACTTC.